This T cell receptor beta chain was identified during a study of vaccination effects on CD4 cells after COVID-19. Here immunoSEQ multiplex PCR was the method, and the copy in TCRdb shows in-frame clones only, minus some. Of under 80,000 clones listed, 78% are singletons. ViraFEST assay sequencing came after antigen-specific CD4+ T cells were expanded with viral peptide pools. The authors isolated CD4+ T cells after less than eleven days of culture. Vaccine recipients, nucleocapsid antibody negative, had no prior SARS-CoV-2 infection. With respect to this clone: Its antigen is as yet unknown.

V was trimmed by 6 bases and J by 4 bases, leaving 21 bases between them. Germline CDR1 LNHDA, CDR2 SQIVND (reference sequence). The CDR3 has 16 residues. The J gene is TRBJ1-2, the V gene TRBV19, with a weak D call TRBD1 (6 bases). Sequences were derived from CD4+ T cells from PBMCs cultured with SARS-CoV-2 spike peptides, sampled before COVID-19 vaccination. This sequence was found in a human donor who received a COVID-19 vaccine. CDR3 in DNA: TGTGCCAGTAGCCAAGTGGGGGCGGGCGCACTCTATGGCTACACCTTC. It specifies CASSQVGAGALYGYTF.